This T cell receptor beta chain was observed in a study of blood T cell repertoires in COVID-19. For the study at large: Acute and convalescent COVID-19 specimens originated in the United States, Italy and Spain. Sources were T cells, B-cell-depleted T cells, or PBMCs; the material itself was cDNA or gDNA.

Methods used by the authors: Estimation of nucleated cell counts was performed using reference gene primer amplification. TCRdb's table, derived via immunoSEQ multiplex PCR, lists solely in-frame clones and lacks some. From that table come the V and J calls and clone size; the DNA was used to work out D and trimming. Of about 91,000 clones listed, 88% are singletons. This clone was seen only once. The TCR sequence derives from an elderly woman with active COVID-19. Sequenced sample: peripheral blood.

The CDR3 nucleotides read TGTGCCACCAGTGATCCGGGACTAGAGGGGTATGAGCAGTTCTTC. Translating it yields CATSDPGLEGYEQFF. The chain has TRBV24-1 and TRBJ2-1; TRBD2 matches at 8 bases. This CDR3 spans 15 amino acids. J gave up 8 bases and V 3 bases, and 8 bases lay outside the gene matches. Looked up from germline, CDR1 is KGHDR and CDR2 is SFDVKD.